Reported below is one T cell receptor beta chain. What it binds is not known. These data belong to a study of beta chain features in type 1 diabetes. This CDR3 contains 13 residues. From germline, CDR1 is LNHNV and CDR2 YYDKDF (reference sequence). Trimming stripped 5 bases from V and 0 bases from J, with 5 bases between. It was via CD45RO/CCR7/CD25/CD127/CD95/CD27 that CD4+ naive, central memory, regulatory and stem cell-like memory cells were sorted. Expressed TCRB transcripts were sequenced because the isolated RNA had all been reverse transcribed beforehand. Clones were read by immunoSEQ multiplex PCR, and TCRdb kept only the in-frame ones, dropping some. This table has about 250,000 clones, roughly 11% appearing once. Study conclusions and caveats: Type 1 diabetes patients showed a moderate but significant shortening of TCRB CDR3s in all four CD4+ subsets. Highly expressing activated T cells could be over-counted with a cDNA template. More deletions and fewer insertions at VDJ junctions were seen in type 1 diabetes patients. Shorter templates might be favored by PCR, and equally so in patients and in controls.

This chain connects TRBV15 to TRBJ1-3; D unresolved. Sequencing was performed on naive CD4+ T cells from blood. The receptor comes from a young man with type 1 diabetes. This chain's CDR3 is CATSLLSGNTIYF. CDR3 bases: TGTGCCACCAGCCTACTCTCTGGAAACACCATATATTTT.